This TCR beta chain stems from a study of early T cells in non-severe SARS-CoV-2 infection. General observations from the study: Missing private and CD4 specificities, VDJdb matching favored anti-spike CD8 responses.

Separate cDNA molecules each had unique molecular identifiers attached to them. TCRdb re-derived calls from the 5' RACE reads in MiXCR, one entry per CDR3 protein. Here the sample spans about 67,000 distinct CDR3 sequences, around 10% being singletons. Worth noting for this clonotype: Its antigen is not known.

The CDR3 length is 11 residues. V dropped 4 bases and J dropped 3 bases, with 5 bases sitting between them. Germline V lookup: CDR1 GTSNPN, CDR2 SVGIG (reference sequence). The sequence derives from an adult who was a healthcare worker with PCR-confirmed SARS-CoV-2 infection or an uninfected control (not recorded which). The gene calls are TRBV30 and TRBJ2-3; D remains ambiguous. The material sequenced was whole blood. The CDR3 DNA reads TGTGCCTGGACAGAAACAGATACGCAGTATTTT. This gives the protein CAWTETDTQYF.